The 22 T cell receptor beta chains listed next were all sequenced from one sample in a study of long-term antiretroviral therapy in people with HIV. With survey level as its setting, the immunoSEQ assay was v3.0. Sequencing used immunoSEQ multiplex PCR; TCRdb keeps in-frame clones, though not all of them. The sample shows around 17,000 clones, 70% to 90% of them seen only once. The sample in question was unsorted PBMCs, obtained 6.9 years after starting antiretroviral therapy. The receptors stem from a man in his fifties or sixties with HIV.

V gene TRBV6-6 combines with J gene TRBJ2-1; D gene unclear. The V gene's germline CDR1 is MNHNY and CDR2 SVGAGI (reference sequence). The CDR3 length is 11 residues. The ends were cut back, 2 bases at V and 6 bases at J, with 2 bases in the middle. Here the CDR3 reads CASSYGNEQFF. The CDR3 DNA reads TGTGCCAGCAGTTACGGCAATGAGCAGTTCTTC.

J is TRBJ2-6 and V is TRBV27; D is unresolved. CDR1 is MNHEY and CDR2 is SMNVEV in the germline V gene (reference sequence). V lost 7 bases and J lost 0, with 13 bases in between. This CDR3 comprises 16 residues. CDR3 residues: CASMTSMSSGANVLTF. CDR3 bases: TGTGCCAGCATGACGTCTATGTCCTCTGGGGCCAACGTCCTGACTTTC. The full variable domain, rest sourced from reference TRBV27 and TRBJ2-6, is EAQVTQNPRYLITVTGKKLTVTCSQNMNHEYMSWYRQDPGLGLRQIYYSMNVEVTDKGDVPEGYKVSRKEKRNFPLILESPSPNQTSLYFCASMTSMSSGANVLTFGAGSRLTVL.

The chain combines TRBV5-6 with TRBJ2-5; no reliable D call. CDR3 length equals 17 residues. V was clipped by 1 base and J by 1 base, with 17 bases between them. Germline V CDR1 and CDR2: SGHDT, YYEEEE. The CDR3 loop is CASSLLGPILPQETQYF. CDR3 DNA sequence: TGTGCCAGCAGCTTGTTAGGGCCGATCCTCCCCCAAGAGACCCAGTACTTC.

This clone was observed a handful of times. V is TRBV9 and J is TRBJ2-1; 8 nucleotides align to TRBD2. The CDR3 covers 15 residues. With V trimmed by 3 bases and J by 10 bases, 12 bases remained unmatched. The V gene's germline CDR1 is SGDLS and CDR2 YYNGEE. The CDR3 DNA sequence: TGTGCCAGCAGCGCGAGCGGGAGACACAAAGACGAGCAGTTCTTC. As protein: CASSASGRHKDEQFF.

As regards this clone: One junction end disagrees with the germline gene, perhaps due to a read error. The gene calls are TRBV10-3 and TRBJ1-1; D is unclear. CDR1 is ENHRY, CDR2 SYGVKD, per germline. The CDR3 contains 11 residues. This CDR3 is CASSSNTEAFF. The CDR3 coding sequence is TGTGCCAGCAGTTCGAACACTGAAGCTTTCTTT.

This clone appeared a single time. CDR3 loop: CASSSWRPNTQYF. DNA of the CDR3: TGTGCCAGCAGCTCTTGGCGACCAAATACGCAGTATTTT. The V gene is TRBV7-2, the J gene TRBJ2-3; D ambiguous. This CDR3 has 13 amino acids. Trimming cost V 4 bases and J 7 bases, with 12 bases left between them. CDR1 SGHTA and CDR2 FQGNSA come from the germline V gene.

The CDR3 region is CASSLGSGVYEQYF. Here the CDR3 DNA reads TGCGCCAGCAGCTTGGGTTCGGGAGTCTACGAGCAGTACTTC. This sequence joins TRBV5-1 and TRBJ2-7; the D gene is possibly TRBD2 (6 bases). V was clipped by 0 bases and J by 3 bases, with 10 bases between them. CDR1 and CDR2 (germline): SGHRS, YFSETQ. The CDR3 spans 14 residues.

The gene calls are TRBV7-8 and TRBJ1-5; D is ambiguous. The germline V gene encodes CDR1 SGHVS and CDR2 FQNEAQ. CDR3 length: 15 amino acids. V was cut by 5 bases and J by 8 bases, with 19 bases left in between. The CDR3 reads CASSPTRIATEPQHF. The CDR3 region has the DNA TGTGCCAGCAGCCCAACGAGGATCGCCACAGAGCCCCAGCATTTT. Filled out from reference TRBV7-8 and TRBJ1-5, the complete variable domain reads GAGVSQSPRYKVAKRGQDVALRCDPISGHVSLFWYQQALGQGPEFLTYFQNEAQLDKSGLPSDRFFAERPEGSVSTLKIQRTQQEDSAVYLCASSPTRIATEPQHFGDGTRLSIL.

The chain has TRBV6-6 and TRBJ1-1; 7 bases are shared with TRBD1. J gave up 3 bases and V 6 bases, and 7 bases lay outside the gene matches. The CDR3 loop spans 14 amino acids. Looked up from germline, CDR1 is MNHNY and CDR2 is SVGAGI (reference sequence). CDR3 DNA: TGTGCCAGCAGCCACGGGACAGCATACACTGAAGCTTTCTTT. Encoded protein: CASSHGTAYTEAFF.

By frequency in the sample, this clone is large. The chain uses TRBV4-2 and TRBJ2-7; D is unresolved. Germline-derived CDR1 and CDR2 are LGHNA and YNFKEQ. The V gene lost 4 bases and the J gene lost 4 bases, with 20 bases spanning the gap. This CDR3 is built from 16 residues. The CDR3 DNA reads as TGTGCCAGCAGCCCCCCTCCCGGAGACCAAGATTACGAGCAGTACTTC. The encoded protein is CASSPPPGDQDYEQYF.

The rearrangement uses TRBV14 and TRBJ2-5; a weak D match, TRBD2 (5 bases). Per the germline V gene, CDR1 is SGHDN and CDR2 is FVKESK. This CDR3 is 12 amino acids long. V was trimmed by 7 bases and J by 4 bases, leaving 10 bases between them. As DNA, the CDR3 is TGTGCCAGCACGGGGTCCCCAGAGACCCAGTACTTC. Its protein product is CASTGSPETQYF.

The chain has TRBV18 and TRBJ1-1; D ambiguous. Germline assignment: CDR1 KGHSH and CDR2 LQKENI. The CDR3 has 16 amino acids. Trimming stripped 5 bases from V and 4 bases from J, with 20 bases between. The CDR3 reads CASSSSLENEGTEAFF. The CDR3 DNA follows: TGTGCCAGCTCATCCTCCCTTGAGAATGAGGGCACTGAAGCTTTCTTT.

The rearrangement uses TRBV9 and TRBJ2-1, with 16 bases aligning to TRBD2. In germline, CDR1 is SGDLS, CDR2 YYNGEE. The CDR3 consists of 16 residues. The trim removed 1 base at V and 9 bases at J, leaving 4 bases unmatched. CDR3 region: CASSVTGTSGRGEQFF. CDR3 DNA: TGTGCCAGCAGCGTAACCGGGACTAGCGGGAGGGGTGAGCAGTTCTTC.

The chain links TRBV7-3 to TRBJ1-1; D unresolved. Germline CDR1 reads SGHTA; CDR2 reads FQGTGA. Trimming removed 0 bases at V and 0 bases at J, with 5 bases between. The CDR3 loop spans 14 amino acids. The chain's CDR3 is CASSLTPLNTEAFF. CDR3 nucleotides: TGTGCCAGCAGCTTAACGCCTCTGAACACTGAAGCTTTCTTT.

The chain carries TRBV4-3 and TRBJ2-3; D is uncertain. The CDR3 sequence is 14 residues long. CDR1 is LGHNA, CDR2 YSLEER, per germline. V gave up 2 bases and J gave up 6 bases, with 12 bases separating them. This CDR3 reads CASSQRTRSDTQYF. CDR3 coding DNA: TGCGCCAGCAGCCAAAGGACGAGGTCGGATACGCAGTATTTT.

V gene TRBV5-1 combines with J gene TRBJ2-7; no clear D gene. The CDR3 is 19 amino acids. CDR1 is SGHRS and CDR2 is YFSETQ in the germline V gene. The V and J ends lost 0 bases and 1 base respectively, with 23 bases between them. The DNA of the CDR3 is TGCGCCAGCAGCTTGGAAGGACGTCCACCTCGGAGCAGTTCCTACGAGCAGTACTTC. It specifies CASSLEGRPPRSSSYEQYF.

The chain joins TRBV19 to TRBJ1-2; unclear D gene. V was cut by 5 bases and J by 8 bases, with 9 bases left in between. This CDR3 contains 11 residues. CDR1 and CDR2 from the germline V gene are LNHDA and SQIVND (reference sequence). The CDR3 sequence: CASSRASGYTF. CDR3 coding DNA: TGTGCCAGTAGTCGGGCTTCCGGCTACACCTTC.

The rearrangement uses TRBV9 and TRBJ2-1; 12 bases match TRBD2. CDR1 and CDR2 (germline): SGDLS, YYNGEE. The CDR3 spans 16 residues. V lost 0 bases to trimming and J lost 7 bases; unmatched junction nucleotides: 5. The CDR3 reads CASSVGTSGNINEQFF. CDR3 in DNA: TGTGCCAGCAGCGTAGGGACTAGCGGGAACATTAATGAGCAGTTCTTC.

A few counts support this clone. The V call is TRBV29-1, the J call TRBJ2-5; TRBD2 matches 12 bases. CDR1 and CDR2 (germline): SQVTM, ANQGSEA. V was clipped by 4 bases and J by 2 bases; unmatched bases: 2. The CDR3 length is 14 residues. CDR3 sequence (DNA): TGCAGCGTTGCCGGACTAGCGGGACAAGAGACCCAGTACTTC. This encodes CSVAGLAGQETQYF.

V is TRBV20-1 and J is TRBJ2-1; 7 bases match TRBD2. Germline trimming cut 6 bases from V and 8 bases from J; bases unmatched to any gene: 4. CDR3 length equals 11 residues. Germline CDR1 is DFQATT and CDR2 is SNEGSKA (reference sequence). The CDR3 reads CSAAGADEQFF. The CDR3 coding sequence is TGCAGTGCCGCGGGAGCAGATGAGCAGTTCTTC.

The gene calls are TRBV5-4 and TRBJ2-3; a possible D gene is TRBD2 (5 bases). CDR3 length: 15 amino acids. V dropped 4 bases and J dropped 0 bases, with 12 bases sitting between them. From germline, CDR1 is SGHNT and CDR2 YYREEE (reference sequence). The CDR3 spells CASSQTGGSTDTQYF. The CDR3 DNA follows: TGTGCCAGCAGCCAAACGGGCGGGAGCACAGATACGCAGTATTTT.

This clone appeared a single time. The chain employs TRBV4-3 and TRBJ2-2, with 7 nucleotides matching TRBD1. CDR3 length: 15 residues. V shed 1 base, J shed 4 bases, and the junction held 3 bases outside the gene matches. From germline, CDR1 is LGHNA and CDR2 YSLEER. The CDR3 nucleotides are TGCGCCAGCAGCCAAGGAGGGGGCGGCACCGGGGAGCTGTTTTTT. This translates into CASSQGGGGTGELFF.